This T cell receptor (beta chain) was obtained from a study of blood T cell repertoires in COVID-19. Turning to the study itself: Both acute and convalescent COVID-19 samples were obtained from the United States, Italy and Spain. T cells, B-cell-depleted T cells, or PBMCs provided the cDNA or gDNA that served as material.

Germline CDR1 is SNHLY and CDR2 is FYNNEI. The CDR3 loop spans 13 amino acids. J was trimmed by 8 bases and V by 4 bases; bases with no gene match: 3. The authors' processing: Reference gene primer amplification yielded estimated nucleated cell counts. Libraries were prepared by immunoSEQ multiplex PCR; TCRdb keeps only in-frame clonotypes and omits some of them. Clone size and V and J calls were adopted from that table, with D and trimming inferred from the DNA. This table holds about 400,000 clones, roughly 89% found once. The specimen sequenced was peripheral blood. The J gene is TRBJ1-4, the V gene TRBV2; 8 bases agree with TRBD1. This TCR derives from a woman aged 30 to 39 with acute or convalescent COVID-19. The CDR3 bases are TGTGCCAGCAGTGTAGCAGGGGGCGAAAAACTGTTTTTT. This codes for CASSVAGGEKLFF.